The next 11 T cell receptor beta chains were all read from a single sample in a study of OX40 agonist ivuxolimab in advanced cancers. TCRdb's copy holds only in-frame clones and misses some; the assay was immunoSEQ multiplex PCR. The data hold more than 65,000 clones, with approximately 80% observed a single time. This specimen was CD4+ or CD8+ T cells sorted from blood, taken in a trial of the OX40 agonist ivuxolimab. The receptors were sampled from an adult with an advanced solid tumor such as melanoma, head and neck, liver or kidney cancer.

The chain links TRBV6-5 to TRBJ2-5; 9 bases are a match to TRBD2. This CDR3 region has 15 residues. Germline V gene data show CDR1 as MNHEY and CDR2 as SVGAGI. V was clipped by 11 bases and J by 0 bases; unmatched bases: 10. The CDR3 DNA follows: TGTGCCGCCAGCAGTGCGGGGGGGTACCAAGAGACCCAGTACTTC. Translating gives CAASSAGGYQETQYF.

J is TRBJ2-7 and V is TRBV18; D call uncertain. In germline, CDR1 is KGHSH, CDR2 LQKENI. CDR3 length equals 13 residues. V dropped 1 base and J dropped 6 bases, with 10 bases sitting between them. The chain's CDR3 is CASSPQGSREQYF. Written as DNA, the CDR3 is TGTGCCAGCTCACCACAGGGTTCTCGCGAGCAGTACTTC.

This rearrangement joins TRBV2 to TRBJ1-2, with TRBD1 matching over 10 bases. This CDR3 is 13 amino acids long. V gave up 10 bases and J gave up 2 bases; unmatched junction bases: 4. Germline CDR1 reads SNHLY; CDR2 reads FYNNEI. DNA for the CDR3: TGTGCCACGCAGGGACAGGGGAACTATGGCTACACCTTC. It specifies CATQGQGNYGYTF.

The V call is TRBV9, the J call TRBJ2-5; 14 bases are shared with TRBD2. The CDR3 has 18 residues. Germline CDR1 and CDR2: SGDLS and YYNGEE. J lost 3 bases, V lost 3 bases, and 10 bases had no gene match. The chain's CDR3 is CASSAGLAGAYLKETQYF. The CDR3 DNA sequence: TGTGCCAGCAGCGCGGGACTAGCGGGGGCCTACTTAAAAGAGACCCAGTACTTC.

The chain employs TRBV7-6 and TRBJ2-7; a possible D gene is TRBD1 (6 bases). Germline-derived CDR1 and CDR2 are SGHVS and FNYEAQ. This CDR3 contains 13 residues. Trimming left V 2 bases short and J 2 bases short, with 7 bases between. The CDR3 is CASSLTGTYEQYF. In nucleotides, the CDR3 is TGTGCCAGCAGCTTAACAGGGACCTACGAGCAGTACTTC.

This chain joins TRBV28 and TRBJ2-7; 15 nucleotides agree with TRBD2. The CDR3 is 17 amino acids. Unmatched junction bases numbered 5, after V lost 4 bases and J lost 1 base. Germline CDR1 is MDHEN and CDR2 is SYDVKM. The CDR3 bases are TGTGCCAGCAGTTCCCGCGGACTAGCGGGAGGGTCCTACGAGCAGTACTTC. It yields the protein CASSSRGLAGGSYEQYF.

V usage is TRBV29-1 and J usage is TRBJ1-2, with D possibly being TRBD1 (5 bases). Trimming shortened V by 2 bases and J by 4 bases, and 14 bases separated the two germline ends. CDR1 and CDR2 from the germline V gene are SQVTM and ANQGSEA. This CDR3 is 14 amino acids long. Here the CDR3 reads CSVEPAGFAYGYTF. The CDR3 coding sequence is TGCAGCGTTGAACCTGCAGGGTTCGCCTATGGCTACACCTTC.

The CDR3 nucleotides read TGTGCCAGCAGCAGAAGTTTCGGGGGGCTGGATGGCTACACCTTC. It translates to CASSRSFGGLDGYTF. This chain links TRBV6-5 with TRBJ1-2; D possibly corresponds to TRBD1 (6 bases). The CDR3 loop spans 15 amino acids. Trimming stripped 6 bases from V and 6 bases from J, with 20 bases between. The germline CDR1 and CDR2 sequences are MNHEY and SVGAGI.

The chain is built from TRBV28 and TRBJ2-7, with D hard to call. Germline V gene lookup returns CDR1 MDHEN and CDR2 SYDVKM. Trimming took 6 bases from V and 4 from J, leaving 10 bases between them. The CDR3 is 12 amino acids. DNA of the CDR3: TGTGCCAGCAGCACCCAAAGATACGAGCAGTACTTC. Its translation is CASSTQRYEQYF.

The V gene is TRBV11-1, the J gene TRBJ2-1; no firm D call. The germline CDR1 and CDR2 sequences are SGHAT and FQDESV (reference sequence). V lost 6 bases to trimming and J lost 4 bases, with 7 bases between them. CDR3 length: 12 residues. The CDR3 DNA reads as TGTGCCAGCAGAGCGCGTTACAATGAGCAGTTCTTC. Its translation: CASRARYNEQFF.

CDR3 bases: TGTGCCAGCAGCTTCGGTCCGGATACGCAGTATTTT. As protein: CASSFGPDTQYF. V gene TRBV11-2 combines with J gene TRBJ2-3; no definite D call. The CDR3 runs to 12 residues. V was pared by 3 bases and J by 6 bases, with 7 bases between. Per the germline V gene, CDR1 is SGHAT and CDR2 is FQNNGV.